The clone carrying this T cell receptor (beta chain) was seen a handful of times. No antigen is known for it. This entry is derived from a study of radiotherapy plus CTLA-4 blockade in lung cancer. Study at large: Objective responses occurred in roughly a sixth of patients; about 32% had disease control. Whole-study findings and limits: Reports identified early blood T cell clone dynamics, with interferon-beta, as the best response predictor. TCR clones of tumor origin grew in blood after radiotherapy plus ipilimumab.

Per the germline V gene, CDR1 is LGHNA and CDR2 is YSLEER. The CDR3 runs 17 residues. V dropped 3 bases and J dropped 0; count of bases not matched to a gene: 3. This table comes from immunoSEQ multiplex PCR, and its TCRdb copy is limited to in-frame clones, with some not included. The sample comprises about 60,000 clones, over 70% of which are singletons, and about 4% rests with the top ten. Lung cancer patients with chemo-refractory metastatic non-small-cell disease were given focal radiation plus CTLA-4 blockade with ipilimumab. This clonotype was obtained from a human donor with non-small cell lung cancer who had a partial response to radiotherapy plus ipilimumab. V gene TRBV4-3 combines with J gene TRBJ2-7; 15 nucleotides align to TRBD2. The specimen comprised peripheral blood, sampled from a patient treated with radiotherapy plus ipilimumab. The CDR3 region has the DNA TGCGCCAGCAGCCAGGGACTAGCGGGGGGTATCTCCTACGAGCAGTACTTC. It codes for CASSQGLAGGISYEQYF.